This TCR beta chain was sequenced during a study of T cell responses to AZD1222 COVID-19 vaccine. Sequencing was performed with immunoSEQ multiplex PCR; in TCRdb, only in-frame clones are kept and a portion is missing. The sample lists 150,000 to 200,000 clones; more than 75% were seen once. V was clipped by 0 bases and J by 2 bases, with 9 bases between them. Germline V gene lookup returns CDR1 SGHNT and CDR2 YYREEE (reference sequence). The CDR3 is 16 amino acids. V is TRBV5-4 and J is TRBJ2-6; D is perhaps TRBD2 (5 bases). The receptor comes from an adult who received the AZD1222 COVID-19 vaccine. Sequenced here: peripheral blood, sampled 28 days after the second AZD1222 dose. Here the CDR3 reads CASSLARGAGANVLTF. The CDR3 region has the DNA TGTGCCAGCAGCTTGGCCCGGGGAGCTGGGGCCAACGTCCTGACTTTC.